This is a list of T cell receptor beta chains from one sample in a study of CD4+ T cells in melanoma. The protocol was immunoSEQ multiplex PCR, while the TCRdb copy is restricted to in-frame clones and leaves out a portion. Here the sample spans more than 4,500 clones, around 68% being singletons. Sequencing was done on a sample of cells from a culture (not recorded whether cultured in vitro). These TCRs come from a human donor with melanoma. CDR3s include the opening cysteine and the closing phenylalanine or tryptophan. Fields, in order: J gene, clone size, D gene, V gene, CDR3 protein, CDR3 DNA. D genes are given only for firm matches. Some rows mark clone size as missing; the rest say once, few, many or name a class of expanded clone.

>TRBJ1-2|.|.|TRBV14
CASSPQDRTYYGYTF
TGTGCCAGCAGCCCGCAGGACCGGACGTACTATGGCTACACCTTC
>TRBJ2-2|.|.|TRBV5-6
CASSAGQPNTGELFF
TGTGCCAGCAGCGCGGGACAGCCGAACACCGGGGAGCTGTTTTTT
>TRBJ1-1|large|.|TRBV9
CASSVEGNTEAFF
TGTGCCAGCAGCGTAGAGGGGAACACTGAAGCTTTCTTT
>TRBJ1-1|medium-sized|.|TRBV4-1
CASSSRTENTEAFF
TGCGCCAGCAGCTCGCGGACAGAAAACACTGAAGCTTTCTTT
>TRBJ2-7|few|TRBD2|TRBV19
CATHSGTATGYEQYF
TGTGCCACTCACAGCGGGACCGCCACGGGGTACGAGCAGTACTTC
>TRBJ2-3|.|.|TRBV5-1
CASSLEKLADTQYF
TGCGCCAGCAGCTTGGAAAAACTAGCAGATACGCAGTATTTT
>TRBJ2-7|few|.|TRBV5-1
CASSLAGSYEQYF
TGCGCCAGCAGCTTGGCCGGGAGTTACGAGCAGTACTTC
>TRBJ1-2|once|TRBD1|TRBV5-4
CASSFEMGTERYGYTF
TGTGCCAGCAGCTTCGAAATGGGGACAGAGAGGTATGGCTACACCTTC
>TRBJ1-2|.|.|TRBV12-3/TRBV12-4
CASTYPGDYGYTF
TGTGCCAGCACCTATCCCGGGGACTATGGCTACACCTTC
>TRBJ1-2|.|.|TRBV4-2
CASSPRGGYGYTF
TGTGCCAGCAGCCCTCGAGGGGGCTATGGCTACACCTTC
>TRBJ2-7|.|.|TRBV27
CASSLRGASYEQYF
TGTGCCAGCAGTTTGAGAGGAGCTTCCTACGAGCAGTACTTC
>TRBJ2-5|.|TRBD2|TRBV5-5
CASSFGWRESRQETQYF
TGTGCCAGCAGCTTTGGATGGCGGGAGAGTCGGCAAGAGACCCAGTACTTC
>TRBJ2-5|.|TRBD2|TRBV15
CATSRDGGEETQYF
TGTGCCACCAGCAGAGATGGGGGGGAAGAGACCCAGTACTTC
>TRBJ1-1|.|TRBD1|TRBV24-1
CATSGGDRGGTEAFF
TGTGCCACCAGTGGTGGAGACAGGGGAGGGACTGAAGCTTTCTTT
>TRBJ2-7|.|.|TRBV6-2/TRBV6-3
CASSRGGGNYEQYF
TGTGCCAGCAGCCGCGGTGGAGGGAACTACGAGCAGTACTTC
>TRBJ1-5|.|.|TRBV19
CASTRGAAQPQHF
TGTGCCAGTACCCGAGGAGCGGCTCAGCCCCAGCATTTT
>TRBJ1-2|.|TRBD1|TRBV19
CASSIAAGGYGYTF
TGTGCCAGTAGTATAGCGGCAGGGGGCTATGGCTACACCTTC
>TRBJ2-3|once|.|TRBV7-9
CASSSSPTGHRVGTDTQYF
TGTGCCAGCAGCTCTAGCCCCACGGGACACCGTGTCGGCACAGATACGCAGTATTTT
>TRBJ2-7|.|.|TRBV11-2
CASSNRDFSYEQYF
TGTGCCAGCAGCAACCGGGACTTCTCCTACGAGCAGTACTTC
>TRBJ1-2|once|.|TRBV7-9
CASSSTTGSLNGYTF
TGTGCCAGCAGCTCCACTACAGGGTCTCTTAATGGCTACACCTTC
>TRBJ1-2|few|.|TRBV19
CASSVGGDYGYTF
TGTGCCAGTAGTGTAGGCGGGGACTATGGCTACACCTTC
>TRBJ1-2|.|.|TRBV5-6
CASSPGHYGYTF
TGTGCCAGCAGCCCAGGACACTATGGCTACACCTTC
>TRBJ2-2|.|.|TRBV4-2
CASSHSGGELFF
TGTGCCAGCAGCCATTCCGGCGGGGAGCTGTTTTTT
>TRBJ2-3|.|TRBD1|TRBV19
CASSTLYRGGTDTQYF
TGTGCCAGTAGTACTCTATACAGGGGTGGAACAGATACGCAGTATTTT
>TRBJ1-2|once|TRBD1|TRBV28
CASRGDRGPNGYTF
TGTGCCAGCAGGGGGGACAGGGGGCCGAACGGCTACACCTTC
>TRBJ1-1|few|.|TRBV19
CASGLGVNTEAFF
TGTGCCAGCGGTCTAGGGGTGAACACTGAAGCTTTCTTT
>TRBJ2-7|few|TRBD1|TRBV6-1
CASSGWDSGTVTYEQYF
TGTGCCAGCAGTGGGTGGGATTCCGGGACAGTTACCTACGAGCAGTACTTC
>TRBJ2-6|.|.|TRBV6-1
CASREDRGANVLTF
TGTGCCAGCAGGGAAGACAGAGGGGCCAACGTCCTGACTTTC
>TRBJ1-4|.|.|TRBV29-1
CSVEESLSGKLFF
TGCAGCGTTGAAGAATCCCTCTCGGGAAAACTGTTTTTT
>TRBJ2-1|few|TRBD2|TRBV19
CASSMTSGDYNEQFF
TGTGCCAGTAGTATGACTAGCGGGGATTACAATGAGCAGTTCTTC
>TRBJ2-1|few|TRBD2|TRBV5-1
CASSLGDIQRGDYNEQFF
TGCGCCAGCAGCTTGGGAGACATCCAGCGGGGGGATTACAATGAGCAGTTCTTC
>TRBJ1-3|.|.|TRBV4-1
CASSQDLAAARSGNTIYF
TGCGCCAGCAGCCAAGATCTCGCGGCCGCCCGGTCTGGAAACACCATATATTTT
>TRBJ2-7|.|.|TRBV30
CAWGQVSSYEQYF
TGTGCCTGGGGGCAGGTCAGCTCCTACGAGCAGTACTTC